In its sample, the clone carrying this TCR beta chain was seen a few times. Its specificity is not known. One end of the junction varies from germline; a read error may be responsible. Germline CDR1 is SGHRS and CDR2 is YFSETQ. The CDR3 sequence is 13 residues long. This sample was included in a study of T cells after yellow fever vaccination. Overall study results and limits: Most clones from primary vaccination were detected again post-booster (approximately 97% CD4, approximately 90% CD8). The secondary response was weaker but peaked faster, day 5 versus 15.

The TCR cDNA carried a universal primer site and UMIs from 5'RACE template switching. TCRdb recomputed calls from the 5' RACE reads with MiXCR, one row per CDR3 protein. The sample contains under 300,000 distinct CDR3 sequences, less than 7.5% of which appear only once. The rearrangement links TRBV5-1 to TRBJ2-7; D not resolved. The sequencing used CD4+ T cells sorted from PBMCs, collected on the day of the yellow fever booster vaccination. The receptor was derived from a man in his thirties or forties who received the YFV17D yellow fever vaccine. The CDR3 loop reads CASRLAQAAEQYF. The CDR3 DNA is TGCGCCAGCAGGTTGGCCCAGGCCGCCGAGCAGTACTTC.